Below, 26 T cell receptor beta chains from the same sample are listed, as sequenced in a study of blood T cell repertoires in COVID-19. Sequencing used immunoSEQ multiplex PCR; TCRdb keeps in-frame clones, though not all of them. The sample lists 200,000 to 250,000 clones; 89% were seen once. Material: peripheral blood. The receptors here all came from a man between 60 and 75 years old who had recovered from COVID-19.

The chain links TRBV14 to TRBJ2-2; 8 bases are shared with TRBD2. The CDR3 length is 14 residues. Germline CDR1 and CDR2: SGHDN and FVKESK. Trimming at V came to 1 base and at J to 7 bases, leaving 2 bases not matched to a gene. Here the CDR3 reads CASSQASGGGELFF. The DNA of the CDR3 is TGTGCCAGCAGCCAAGCAAGCGGGGGCGGGGAGCTGTTTTTT.

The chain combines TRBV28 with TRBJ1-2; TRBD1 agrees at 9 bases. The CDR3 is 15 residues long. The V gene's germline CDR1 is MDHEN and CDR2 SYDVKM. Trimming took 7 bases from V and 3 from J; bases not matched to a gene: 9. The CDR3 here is CASTLGTGRDYGYTF. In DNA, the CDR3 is TGTGCCAGCACCCTAGGGACAGGGAGGGACTATGGCTACACCTTC.

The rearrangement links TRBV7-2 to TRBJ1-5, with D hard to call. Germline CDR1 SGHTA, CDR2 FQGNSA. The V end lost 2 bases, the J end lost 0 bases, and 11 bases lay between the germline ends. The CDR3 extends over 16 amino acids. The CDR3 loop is CASSLSGGLSNQPQHF. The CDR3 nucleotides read TGTGCCAGCAGCTTATCGGGAGGCCTTAGCAATCAGCCCCAGCATTTT.

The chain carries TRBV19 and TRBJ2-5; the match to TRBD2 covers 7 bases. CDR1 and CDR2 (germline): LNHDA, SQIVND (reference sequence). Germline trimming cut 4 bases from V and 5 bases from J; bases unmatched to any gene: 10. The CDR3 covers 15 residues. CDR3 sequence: CASSRSSGGLETQYF. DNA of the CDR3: TGTGCCAGTAGTAGATCTAGCGGTGGATTGGAGACCCAGTACTTC.

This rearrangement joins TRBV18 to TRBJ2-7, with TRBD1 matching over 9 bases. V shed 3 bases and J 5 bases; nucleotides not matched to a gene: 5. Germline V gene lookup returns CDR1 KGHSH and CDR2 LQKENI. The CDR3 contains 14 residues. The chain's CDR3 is CASSPPWDRDEQYF. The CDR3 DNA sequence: TGTGCCAGCTCACCTCCGTGGGACAGGGACGAGCAGTACTTC.

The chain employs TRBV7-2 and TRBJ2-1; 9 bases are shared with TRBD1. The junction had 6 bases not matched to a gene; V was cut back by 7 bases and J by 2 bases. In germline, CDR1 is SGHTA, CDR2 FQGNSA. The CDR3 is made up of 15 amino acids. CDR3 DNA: TGTGCCAGCACCTATGACAGGGGGACCTACAATGAGCAGTTCTTC. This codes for CASTYDRGTYNEQFF.

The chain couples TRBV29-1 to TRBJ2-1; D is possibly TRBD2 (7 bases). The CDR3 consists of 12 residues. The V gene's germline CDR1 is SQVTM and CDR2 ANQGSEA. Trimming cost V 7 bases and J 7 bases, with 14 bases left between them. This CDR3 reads CSGGGARNEQFF. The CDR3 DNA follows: TGCAGCGGTGGGGGGGCAAGGAATGAGCAGTTCTTC.

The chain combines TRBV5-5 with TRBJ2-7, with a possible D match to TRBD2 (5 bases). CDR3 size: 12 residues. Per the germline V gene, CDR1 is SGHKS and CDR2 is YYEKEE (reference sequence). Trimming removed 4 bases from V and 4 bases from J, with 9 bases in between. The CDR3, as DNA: TGTGCCAGCAGCGGGAGTAGGTACGAGCAGTACTTC. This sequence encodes CASSGSRYEQYF.

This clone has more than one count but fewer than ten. CDR3 sequence reads: CASSEGLAVNSYEQYF. In DNA, the CDR3 is TGTGCCAGCAGTGAGGGACTAGCGGTGAACTCCTACGAGCAGTACTTC. The chain couples TRBV6-1 to TRBJ2-7; 11 bases agree with TRBD2. This CDR3 is 16 amino acids long. The germline CDR1 and CDR2 sequences are MNHNS and SASEGT. The V and J ends lost 3 bases and 0 bases, in that order; junction bases with no gene match: 4.

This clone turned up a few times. The chain's CDR3 is CATEPGGSRSNQPQHF. For the CDR3, the DNA is TGTGCCACGGAGCCTGGGGGCTCGAGAAGCAATCAGCCCCAGCATTTT. The chain links TRBV25-1 to TRBJ1-5; tentative D call: TRBD1 (6 bases). Trimming took 10 bases from V and 1 from J, leaving 20 bases between them. The CDR3 covers 16 residues. The germline CDR1 and CDR2 sequences are MGHDK and SYGVNS.

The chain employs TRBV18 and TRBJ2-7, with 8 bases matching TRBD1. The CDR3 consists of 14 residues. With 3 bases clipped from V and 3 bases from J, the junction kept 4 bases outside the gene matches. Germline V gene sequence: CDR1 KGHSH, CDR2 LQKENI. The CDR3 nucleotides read TGTGCCAGCTCACCGGGACAGGTTCTCTACGAGCAGTACTTC. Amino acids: CASSPGQVLYEQYF.

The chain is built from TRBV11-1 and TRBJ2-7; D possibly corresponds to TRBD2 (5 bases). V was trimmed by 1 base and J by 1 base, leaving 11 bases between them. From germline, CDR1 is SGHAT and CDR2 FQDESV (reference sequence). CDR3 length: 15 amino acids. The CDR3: CASSLDSGYSYEQYF. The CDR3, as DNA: TGTGCCAGCAGCTTAGACTCGGGATATTCCTACGAGCAGTACTTC. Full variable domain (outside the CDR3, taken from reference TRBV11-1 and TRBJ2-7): EAEVAQSPRYKITEKSQAVAFWCDPISGHATLYWYRQILGQGPELLVQFQDESVVDDSQLPKDRFSAERLKGVDSTLKIQPAELGDSAMYLCASSLDSGYSYEQYFGPGTRLTVT.

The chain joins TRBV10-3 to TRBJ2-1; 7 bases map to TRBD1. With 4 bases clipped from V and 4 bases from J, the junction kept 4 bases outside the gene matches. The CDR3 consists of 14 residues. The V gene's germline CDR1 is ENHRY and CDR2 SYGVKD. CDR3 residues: CAISVTGFYNEQFF. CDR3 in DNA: TGTGCCATCAGTGTGACAGGGTTTTACAATGAGCAGTTCTTC.

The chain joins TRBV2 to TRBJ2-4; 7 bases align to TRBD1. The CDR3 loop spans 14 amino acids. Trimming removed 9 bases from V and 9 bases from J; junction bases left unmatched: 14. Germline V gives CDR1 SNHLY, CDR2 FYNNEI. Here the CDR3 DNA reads TGTGCCAGGATTAGGGGACAGATAATACCCATTCAGTACTTC. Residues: CARIRGQIIPIQYF.

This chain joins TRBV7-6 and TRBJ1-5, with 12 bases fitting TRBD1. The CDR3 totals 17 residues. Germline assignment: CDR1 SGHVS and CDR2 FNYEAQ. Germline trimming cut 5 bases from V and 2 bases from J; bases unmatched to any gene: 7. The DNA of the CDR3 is TGTGCCAGCAGCCCCGGGACAGGGGGCGTGGGCAATCAGCCCCAGCATTTT. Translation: CASSPGTGGVGNQPQHF.

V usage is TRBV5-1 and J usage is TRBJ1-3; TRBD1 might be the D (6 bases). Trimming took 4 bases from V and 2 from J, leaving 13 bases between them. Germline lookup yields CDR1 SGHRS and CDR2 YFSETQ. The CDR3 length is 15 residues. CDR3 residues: CASSPQGMAGNTIYF. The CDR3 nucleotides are TGCGCCAGCAGCCCTCAGGGGATGGCTGGAAACACCATATATTTT. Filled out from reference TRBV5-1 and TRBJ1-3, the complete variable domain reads KAGVTQTPRYLIKTRGQQVTLSCSPISGHRSVSWYQQTPGQGLQFLFEYFSETQRNKGNFPGRFSGRQFSNSRSEMNVSTLELGDSALYLCASSPQGMAGNTIYFGEGSWLTVV.

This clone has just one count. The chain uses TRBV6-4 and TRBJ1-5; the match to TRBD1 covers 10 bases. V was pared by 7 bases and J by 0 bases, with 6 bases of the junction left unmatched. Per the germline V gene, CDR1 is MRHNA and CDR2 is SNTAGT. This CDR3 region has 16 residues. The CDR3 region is CASTLGTGVSNQPQHF. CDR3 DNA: TGTGCCAGCACCCTAGGGACAGGGGTTAGCAATCAGCCCCAGCATTTT.

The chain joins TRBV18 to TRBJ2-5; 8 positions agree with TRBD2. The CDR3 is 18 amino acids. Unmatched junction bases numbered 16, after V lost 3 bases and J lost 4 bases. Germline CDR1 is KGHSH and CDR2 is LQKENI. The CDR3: CASSPQTSRRAGGETQYF. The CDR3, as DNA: TGTGCCAGCTCACCCCAAACATCAAGAAGGGCGGGGGGAGAGACCCAGTACTTC.

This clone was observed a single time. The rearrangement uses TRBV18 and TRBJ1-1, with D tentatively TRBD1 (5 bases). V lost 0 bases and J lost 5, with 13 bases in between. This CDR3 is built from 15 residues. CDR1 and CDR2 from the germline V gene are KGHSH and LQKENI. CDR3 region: CASSPPPGSETEAFF. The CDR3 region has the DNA TGTGCCAGCTCACCACCGCCAGGGTCGGAGACTGAAGCTTTCTTT.

In nucleotides, the CDR3 is TGTGCCAGCTCACCACTAGAAAGCGGTATCTCCTACAATGAGCAGTTCTTC. This translates into CASSPLESGISYNEQFF. The gene calls are TRBV18 and TRBJ2-1; maybe TRBD2 (5 bases). The germline V and J ends were trimmed by 1 base and 0 bases, with 13 bases remaining between them. The germline V gene has CDR1 KGHSH and CDR2 LQKENI. This CDR3 region has 17 residues.

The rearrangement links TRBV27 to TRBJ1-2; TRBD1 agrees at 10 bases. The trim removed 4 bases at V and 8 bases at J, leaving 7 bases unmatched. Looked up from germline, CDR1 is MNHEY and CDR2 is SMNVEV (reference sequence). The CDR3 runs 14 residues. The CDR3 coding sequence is TGTGCCAGCAGTTCCCCGGGACAGGGGAGCGGCTACACCTTC. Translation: CASSSPGQGSGYTF.

CDR3 residues: CASSLARAGEQYF. As DNA, the CDR3 is TGTGCCAGCAGCTTAGCGAGGGCCGGCGAGCAGTACTTC. This chain joins TRBV7-2 and TRBJ2-7, with a tentative D call TRBD2 (5 bases). Trimming cost V 0 bases and J 6 bases, with 9 bases left between them. The CDR3 runs 13 residues. Per germline, CDR1 SGHTA and CDR2 FQGNSA.

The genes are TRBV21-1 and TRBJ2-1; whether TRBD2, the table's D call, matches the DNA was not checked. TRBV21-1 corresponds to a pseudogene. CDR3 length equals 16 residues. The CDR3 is CASSKDPGGPGDEQFF. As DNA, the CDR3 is TGTGCCAGCAGCAAGGACCCCGGGGGTCCTGGCGATGAGCAGTTCTTC.

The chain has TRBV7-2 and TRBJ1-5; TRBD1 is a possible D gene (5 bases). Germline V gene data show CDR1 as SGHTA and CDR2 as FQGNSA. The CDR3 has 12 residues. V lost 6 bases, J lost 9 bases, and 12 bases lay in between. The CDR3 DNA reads TGTGCCAGCAGTGGGGGGAAGGGGCCCCAGCATTTT. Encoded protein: CASSGGKGPQHF.

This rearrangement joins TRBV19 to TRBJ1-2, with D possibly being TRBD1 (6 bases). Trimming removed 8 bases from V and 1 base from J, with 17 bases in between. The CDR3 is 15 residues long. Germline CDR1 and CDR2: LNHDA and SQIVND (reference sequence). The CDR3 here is CASSLKTGSNYGYTF. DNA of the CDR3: TGTGCCAGTTCGCTCAAGACAGGCAGTAACTATGGCTACACCTTC.

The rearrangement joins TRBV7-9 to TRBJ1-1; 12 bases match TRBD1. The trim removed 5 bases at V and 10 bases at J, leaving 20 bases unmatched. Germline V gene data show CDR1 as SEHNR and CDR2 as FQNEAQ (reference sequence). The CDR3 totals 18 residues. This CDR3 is CASSRLRDRGRVPSGAFF. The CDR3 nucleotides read TGTGCCAGCAGCCGCCTCCGGGACAGGGGGCGCGTGCCCTCGGGAGCTTTCTTT.